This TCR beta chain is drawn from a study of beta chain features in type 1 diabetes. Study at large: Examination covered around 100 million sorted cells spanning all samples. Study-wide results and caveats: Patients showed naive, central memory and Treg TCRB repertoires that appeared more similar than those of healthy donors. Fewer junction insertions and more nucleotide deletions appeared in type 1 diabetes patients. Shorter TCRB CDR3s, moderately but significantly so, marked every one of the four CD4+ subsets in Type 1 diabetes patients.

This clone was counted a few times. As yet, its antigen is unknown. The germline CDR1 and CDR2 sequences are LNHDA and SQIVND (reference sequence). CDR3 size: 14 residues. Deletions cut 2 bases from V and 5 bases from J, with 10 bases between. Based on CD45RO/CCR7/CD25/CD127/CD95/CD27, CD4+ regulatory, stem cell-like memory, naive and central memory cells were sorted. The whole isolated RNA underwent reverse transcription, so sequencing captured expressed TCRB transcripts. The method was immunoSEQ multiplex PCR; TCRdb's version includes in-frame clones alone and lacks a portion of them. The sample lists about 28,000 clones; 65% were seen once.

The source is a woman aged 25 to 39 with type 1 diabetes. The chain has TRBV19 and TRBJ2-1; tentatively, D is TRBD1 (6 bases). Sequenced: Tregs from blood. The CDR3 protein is CASSIRGRNNEQFF. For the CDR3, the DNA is TGTGCCAGTAGTATAAGGGGGAGAAACAATGAGCAGTTCTTC.